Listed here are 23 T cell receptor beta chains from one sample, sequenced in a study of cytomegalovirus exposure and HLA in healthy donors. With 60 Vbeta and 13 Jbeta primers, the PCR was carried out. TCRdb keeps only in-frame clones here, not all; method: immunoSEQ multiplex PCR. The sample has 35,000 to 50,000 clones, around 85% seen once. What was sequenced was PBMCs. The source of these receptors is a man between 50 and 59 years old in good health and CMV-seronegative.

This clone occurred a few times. The CDR3 DNA follows: TGTGCCAGCAGCGTAGCTGTTCAGGGCTCGGGGGCTGAAGCTTTCTTT. Translating it yields CASSVAVQGSGAEAFF. The chain joins TRBV9 to TRBJ1-1, with D maybe TRBD1 (5 bases). The V end was cut by 0 bases, the J end by 6 bases, with 18 bases between. Per germline, CDR1 SGDLS and CDR2 YYNGEE. CDR3 length equals 16 residues.

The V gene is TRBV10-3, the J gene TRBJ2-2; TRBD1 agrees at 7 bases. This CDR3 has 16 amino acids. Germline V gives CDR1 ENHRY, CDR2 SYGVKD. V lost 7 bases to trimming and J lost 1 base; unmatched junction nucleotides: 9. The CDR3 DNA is TGTGCCATCAACCCAACAGGGGCCGGGAACACCGGGGAGCTGTTTTTT. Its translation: CAINPTGAGNTGELFF.

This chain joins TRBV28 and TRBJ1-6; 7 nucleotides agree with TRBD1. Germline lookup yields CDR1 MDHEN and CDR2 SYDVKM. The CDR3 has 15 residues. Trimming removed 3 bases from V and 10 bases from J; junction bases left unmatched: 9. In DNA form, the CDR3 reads TGTGCCAGCAGTTTGGTTGACAGGGCGGAATCACCCCTCCACTTT. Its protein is CASSLVDRAESPLHF.

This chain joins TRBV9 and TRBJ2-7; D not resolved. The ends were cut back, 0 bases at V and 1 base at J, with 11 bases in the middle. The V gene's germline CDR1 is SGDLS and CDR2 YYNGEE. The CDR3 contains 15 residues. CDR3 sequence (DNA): TGTGCCAGCAGCGTAGGGCAAGGAGTATCCTACGAGCAGTACTTC. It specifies CASSVGQGVSYEQYF.

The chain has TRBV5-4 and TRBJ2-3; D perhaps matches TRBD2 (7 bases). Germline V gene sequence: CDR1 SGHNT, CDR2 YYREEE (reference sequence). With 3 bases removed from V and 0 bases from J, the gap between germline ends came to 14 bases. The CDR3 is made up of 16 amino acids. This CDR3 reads CASSYFGGPSTDTQYF. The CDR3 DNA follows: TGTGCCAGCAGCTACTTCGGGGGGCCTAGCACAGATACGCAGTATTTT.

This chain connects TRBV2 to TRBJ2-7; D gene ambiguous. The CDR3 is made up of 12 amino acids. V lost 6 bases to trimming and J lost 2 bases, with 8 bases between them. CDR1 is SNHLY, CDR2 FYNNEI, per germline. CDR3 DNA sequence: TGTGCCAGCAGCTATGACACCTACGAGCAGTACTTC. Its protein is CASSYDTYEQYF.

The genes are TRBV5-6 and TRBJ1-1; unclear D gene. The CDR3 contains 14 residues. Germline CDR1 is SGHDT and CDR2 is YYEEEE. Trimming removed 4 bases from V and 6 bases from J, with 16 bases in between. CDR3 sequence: CASSGLGRRAEAFF. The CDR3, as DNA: TGTGCCAGCAGCGGTTTAGGGCGGAGGGCTGAAGCTTTCTTT.

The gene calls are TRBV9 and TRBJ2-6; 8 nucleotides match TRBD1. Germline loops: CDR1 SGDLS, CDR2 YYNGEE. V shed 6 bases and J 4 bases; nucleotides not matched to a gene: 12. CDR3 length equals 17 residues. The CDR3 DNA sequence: TGTGCCAGCACCGGAAGGACAGGGCGGGACGGGGCCAACGTCCTGACTTTC. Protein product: CASTGRTGRDGANVLTF.

The CDR3 loop is CASAFGGDTEAFF. The CDR3 DNA sequence: TGTGCCAGCGCTTTTGGGGGGGACACTGAAGCTTTCTTT. V is TRBV9 and J is TRBJ1-1; the D gene is possibly TRBD1 (5 bases). CDR1 and CDR2 from the germline V gene are SGDLS and YYNGEE. The CDR3 is 13 residues long. V lost 7 bases, J lost 3 bases, and 13 bases lay in between.

The CDR3 DNA follows: TGTGCCAGCAGCTTAAATCCCGCAGCTGAAGCTTTCTTT. As protein: CASSLNPAAEAFF. The chain couples TRBV7-3 to TRBJ1-1; D gene unclear. V was clipped by 1 base and J by 6 bases, with 9 bases between them. The germline CDR1 and CDR2 sequences are SGHTA and FQGTGA. The CDR3 runs 13 residues.

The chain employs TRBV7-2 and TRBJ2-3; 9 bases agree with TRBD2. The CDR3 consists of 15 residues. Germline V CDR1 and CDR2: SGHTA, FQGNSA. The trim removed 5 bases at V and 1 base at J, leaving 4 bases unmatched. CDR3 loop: CASSRSGSGTDTQYF. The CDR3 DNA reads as TGTGCCAGCAGCCGTAGCGGGAGCGGCACAGATACGCAGTATTTT.

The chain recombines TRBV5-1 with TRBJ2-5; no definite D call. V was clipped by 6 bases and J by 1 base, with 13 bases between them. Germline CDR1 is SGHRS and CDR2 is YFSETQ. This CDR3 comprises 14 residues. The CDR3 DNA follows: TGCGCCAGCATGGCCAGTGGCAGCCAAGAGACCCAGTACTTC. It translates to CASMASGSQETQYF. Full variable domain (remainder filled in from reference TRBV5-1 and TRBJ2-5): KAGVTQTPRYLIKTRGQQVTLSCSPISGHRSVSWYQQTPGQGLQFLFEYFSETQRNKGNFPGRFSGRQFSNSRSEMNVSTLELGDSALYLCASMASGSQETQYFGPGTRLLVL.

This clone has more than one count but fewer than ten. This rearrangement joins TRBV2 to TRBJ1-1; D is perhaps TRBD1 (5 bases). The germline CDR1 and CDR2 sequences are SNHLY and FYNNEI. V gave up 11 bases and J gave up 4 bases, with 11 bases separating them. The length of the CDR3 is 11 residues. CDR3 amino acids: CADWGVTEAFF. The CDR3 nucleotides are TGTGCCGATTGGGGGGTCACTGAAGCTTTCTTT.

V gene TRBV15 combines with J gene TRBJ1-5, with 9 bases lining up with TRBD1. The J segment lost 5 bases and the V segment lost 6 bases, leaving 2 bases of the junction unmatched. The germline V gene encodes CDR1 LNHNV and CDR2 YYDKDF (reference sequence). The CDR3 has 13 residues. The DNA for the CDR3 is TGTGCCACCAGGGGACAGGGAGATCAGCCCCAGCATTTT. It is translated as CATRGQGDQPQHF.

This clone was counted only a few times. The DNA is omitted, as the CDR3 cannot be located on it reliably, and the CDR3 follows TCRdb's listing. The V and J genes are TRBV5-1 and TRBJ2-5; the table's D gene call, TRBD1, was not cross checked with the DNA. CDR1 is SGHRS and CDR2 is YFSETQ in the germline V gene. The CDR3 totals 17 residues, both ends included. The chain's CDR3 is CASSFGPGQGMMGTQYF.

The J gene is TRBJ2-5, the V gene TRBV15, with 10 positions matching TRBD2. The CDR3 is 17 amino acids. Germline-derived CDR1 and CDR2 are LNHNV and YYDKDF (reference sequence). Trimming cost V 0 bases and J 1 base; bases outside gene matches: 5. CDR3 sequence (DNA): TGTGCCACCAGCAGAGAGCTAGCGGGGGCCTCCCAAGAGACCCAGTACTTC. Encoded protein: CATSRELAGASQETQYF.

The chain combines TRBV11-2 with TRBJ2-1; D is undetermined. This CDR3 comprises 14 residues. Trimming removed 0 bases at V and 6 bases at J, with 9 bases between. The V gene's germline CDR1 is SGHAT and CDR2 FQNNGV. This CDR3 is CASSLEPSGNEQFF. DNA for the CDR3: TGTGCCAGCAGCTTAGAACCGTCGGGCAATGAGCAGTTCTTC.

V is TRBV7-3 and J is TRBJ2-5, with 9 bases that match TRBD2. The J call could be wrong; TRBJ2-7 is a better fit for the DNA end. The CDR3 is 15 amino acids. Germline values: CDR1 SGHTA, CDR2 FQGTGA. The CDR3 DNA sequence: TGTGCCAGCAGCTTAACAGCGGGGGGTCGTGGCGAGCAGTACTTC. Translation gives CASSLTAGGRGEQYF.

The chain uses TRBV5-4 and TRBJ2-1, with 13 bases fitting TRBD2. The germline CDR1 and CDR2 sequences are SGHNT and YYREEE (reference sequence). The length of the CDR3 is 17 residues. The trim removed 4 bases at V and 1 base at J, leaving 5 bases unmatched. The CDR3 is CASSPGLAGVSYNEQFF. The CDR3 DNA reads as TGTGCCAGCAGCCCAGGACTAGCGGGAGTGTCCTACAATGAGCAGTTCTTC.

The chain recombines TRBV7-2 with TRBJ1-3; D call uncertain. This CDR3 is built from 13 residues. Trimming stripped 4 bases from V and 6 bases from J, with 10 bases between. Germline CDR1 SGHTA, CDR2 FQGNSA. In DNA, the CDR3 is TGTGCCAGCAGCTCGGGTCCGCTAAACACCATATATTTT. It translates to CASSSGPLNTIYF.

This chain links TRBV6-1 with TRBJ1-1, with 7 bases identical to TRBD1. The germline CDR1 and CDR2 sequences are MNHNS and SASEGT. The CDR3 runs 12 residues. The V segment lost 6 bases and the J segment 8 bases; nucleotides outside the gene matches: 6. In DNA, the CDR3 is TGTGCCAGCAGACTCGGGACAGTCGAAGCTTTCTTT. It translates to CASRLGTVEAFF.

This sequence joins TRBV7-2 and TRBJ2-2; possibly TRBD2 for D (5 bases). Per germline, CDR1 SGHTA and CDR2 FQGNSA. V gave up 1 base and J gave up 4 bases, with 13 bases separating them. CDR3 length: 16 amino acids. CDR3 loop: CASSLERAGVTGELFF. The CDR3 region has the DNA TGTGCCAGCAGCTTAGAGAGGGCAGGCGTCACCGGGGAGCTGTTTTTT.

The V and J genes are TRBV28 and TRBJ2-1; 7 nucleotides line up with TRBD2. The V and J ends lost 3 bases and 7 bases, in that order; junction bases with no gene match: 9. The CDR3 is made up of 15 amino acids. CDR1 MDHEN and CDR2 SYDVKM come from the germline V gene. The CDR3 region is CASSFLGGRRNEQFF. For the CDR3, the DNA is TGTGCCAGCAGTTTTTTGGGGGGGAGGAGGAATGAGCAGTTCTTC.